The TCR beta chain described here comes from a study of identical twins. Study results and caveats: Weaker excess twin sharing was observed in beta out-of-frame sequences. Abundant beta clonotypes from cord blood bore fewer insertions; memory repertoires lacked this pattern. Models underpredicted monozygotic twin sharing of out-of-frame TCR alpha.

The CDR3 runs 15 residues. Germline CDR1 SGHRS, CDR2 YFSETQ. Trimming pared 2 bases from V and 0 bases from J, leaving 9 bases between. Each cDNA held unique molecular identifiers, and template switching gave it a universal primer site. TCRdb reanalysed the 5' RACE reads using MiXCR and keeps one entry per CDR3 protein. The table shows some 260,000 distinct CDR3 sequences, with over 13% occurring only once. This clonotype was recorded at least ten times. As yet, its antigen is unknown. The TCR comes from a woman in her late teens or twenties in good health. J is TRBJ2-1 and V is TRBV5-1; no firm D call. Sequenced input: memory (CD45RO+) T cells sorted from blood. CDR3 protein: CASSLGHLSYNEQFF. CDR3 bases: TGCGCCAGCAGCTTAGGTCACCTCTCCTACAATGAGCAGTTCTTC.